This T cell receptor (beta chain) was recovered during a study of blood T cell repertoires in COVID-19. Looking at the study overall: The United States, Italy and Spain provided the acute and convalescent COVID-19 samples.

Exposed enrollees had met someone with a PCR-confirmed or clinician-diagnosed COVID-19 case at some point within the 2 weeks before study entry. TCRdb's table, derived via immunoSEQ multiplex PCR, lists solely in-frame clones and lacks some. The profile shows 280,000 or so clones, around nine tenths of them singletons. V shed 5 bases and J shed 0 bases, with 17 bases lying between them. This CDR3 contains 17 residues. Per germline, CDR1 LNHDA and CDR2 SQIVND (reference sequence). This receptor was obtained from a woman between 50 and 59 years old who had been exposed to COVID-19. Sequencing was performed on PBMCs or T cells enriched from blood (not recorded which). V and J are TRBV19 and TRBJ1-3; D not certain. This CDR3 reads CASSEQMRLLSGNTIYF. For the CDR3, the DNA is TGTGCCAGTAGTGAACAGATGAGATTGCTCTCTGGAAACACCATATATTTT. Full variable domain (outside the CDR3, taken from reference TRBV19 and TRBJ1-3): DGGITQSPKYLFRKEGQNVTLSCEQNLNHDAMYWYRQDPGQGLRLIYYSQIVNDFQKGDIAEGYSVSREKKESFPLTVTSAQKNPTAFYLCASSEQMRLLSGNTIYFGEGSWLTVV.